This entry is about one T cell receptor (beta chain). Antigen unknown. This record belongs to a study of cytomegalovirus exposure and HLA in healthy donors. Overall study results and limits: Several V segments, TRBV6-2 and TRBV6-3 among them, could not be told apart and were dropped. As was reported, the classifier diagnosed cytomegalovirus status with high specificity and sensitivity.

Use of 60 Vbeta and 13 Jbeta primers characterized the PCR. Some clones are missing from TCRdb's copy, which holds only in-frame ones; the method was immunoSEQ multiplex PCR. The sample contains approximately 190,000 clones, 75% to 90% of which appear only once. CDR3 length: 12 amino acids. V lost 5 bases and J lost 7, with 9 bases in between. Germline assignment: CDR1 SGHAT and CDR2 FQNNGV. The sample taken for sequencing was PBMCs. The source is a woman under 30 in good health and CMV-seronegative. V is TRBV11-2 and J is TRBJ2-1; no firm D call. The CDR3 DNA sequence: TGTGCCAGCAGCGGTCTGGAGAATGAGCAGTTCTTC. Translated: CASSGLENEQFF.